This T cell receptor (beta chain) was profiled in a study of blood T cells in healthy people across ages. For the second PCR, which ran for about 6 to 11 cycles, a sample-barcoded 5' primer and a J-beta primer mix were used. TCRdb re-analysed the 5' RACE reads in MiXCR, keeping a single row per CDR3 protein. This table has approximately 670,000 distinct CDR3 sequences, over 40% appearing once. Samples each had at least 5.5 micrograms of total RNA extracted. The CDR3 sequence is 17 residues long. CDR1 is SEHNR, CDR2 FQNEAQ, per germline (reference sequence). Trimming left V 5 bases short and J 1 base short, with 20 bases between.

The chain combines TRBV7-9 with TRBJ2-5; D is perhaps TRBD1 (7 bases). This clonotype originated in an elderly man in good health. Sequencing was carried out using blood. Here the CDR3 DNA reads TGTGCCAGCAGCCCGGGGAATGCAGGGGGGATCCAAGAGACCCAGTACTTC. This translates into CASSPGNAGGIQETQYF. Full variable domain (outside the CDR3, taken from reference TRBV7-9 and TRBJ2-5): DTGVSQNPRHKITKRGQNVTFRCDPISEHNRLYWYRQTLGQGPEFLTYFQNEAQLEKSRLLSDRFSAERPKGSFSTLEIQRTEQGDSAMYLCASSPGNAGGIQETQYFGPGTRLLVL.